The rows below give T cell receptor beta chains drawn from one sample of a study of blood T cell repertoires in COVID-19. The protocol was immunoSEQ multiplex PCR, while the TCRdb copy is restricted to in-frame clones and leaves out a portion. Counted here are more than 35,000 clones, 88% occurring once; the ten biggest clones make up approximately 12%. Sequenced sample: peripheral blood. All receptors derive from a man aged 60 to 69 with active COVID-19. Each CDR3 is given with its conserved first and last residue. Fields, in order: V gene, D gene, CDR3 length, J gene, clone size, CDR3 DNA, CDR3 protein. The D gene is left open where the match is weak. Only some rows state a clone size, as once, few, many or a class for expanded clones.

TRBV2	NA	15	TRBJ2-2	NA	TGTGCCAGCAGTGAAGCGGGGGGGAACACCGGGGAGCTGTTTTTT	CASSEAGGNTGELFF
TRBV30	TRBD1	13	TRBJ1-5	NA	TGTGCCTGGAGTACTGGACAGGTTCAGCCCCAGCATTTT	CAWSTGQVQPQHF
TRBV2	TRBD1	15	TRBJ1-4	NA	TGTGCCAGCAGTGATTCTACAGGGGCTACTGAAAAACTGTTTTTT	CASSDSTGATEKLFF
TRBV9	TRBD1	17	TRBJ1-4	NA	TGTGCCAGCAGCGTAGGACAGGGAGGTTCAGCTAATGAAAAACTGTTTTTT	CASSVGQGGSANEKLFF
TRBV25-1	NA	13	TRBJ1-4	NA	TGTGCCAGCAGTGGCAGGGTATGGGAAAAACTGTTTTTT	CASSGRVWEKLFF
TRBV6-6	TRBD2	16	TRBJ2-1	NA	TGTGCCAGCAGTTACCCGCGGGAGCCCTCCACAAATGAGCAGTTCTTC	CASSYPREPSTNEQFF
TRBV2	NA	13	TRBJ1-4	few	TGTGCCAGCAACGTGGAACGAGGTGAAAAACTGTTTTTT	CASNVERGEKLFF
TRBV4-1	NA	13	TRBJ2-7	NA	TGCGCCAGCAGCCAAGGAAGCAACTACGAGCAGTACTTC	CASSQGSNYEQYF
TRBV29-1	TRBD2	14	TRBJ2-7	NA	TGCAGCGGGGGAGGGAGCGGCTCCTCCTACGAGCAGTACTTC	CSGGGSGSSYEQYF
TRBV19	NA	13	TRBJ2-1	NA	TGTGCCAGTACTGCTAGCGAAAACTATGAGCAGTTCTTC	CASTASENYEQFF
TRBV5-1	NA	16	TRBJ2-3	NA	TGCGCCAGCAGCTCCGGAAGTACAGGGATTTCGGATACGCAGTATTTT	CASSSGSTGISDTQYF
TRBV19	NA	15	TRBJ2-7	once	TGTGCCAGTAGTATCGACTTTTCCGATTCCTACGAGCAGTACTTC	CASSIDFSDSYEQYF
TRBV7-2	TRBD1	18	TRBJ2-1	NA	TGTGCCAGCAGCTTCCCCCCGCCCGGGACAGGGCGAAATTCTGAGCAGTTCTTC	CASSFPPPGTGRNSEQFF
TRBV29-1	TRBD1	13	TRBJ2-7	NA	TGCAGCGTTGAATTCCGGGACAGATACGAGCAGTACTTC	CSVEFRDRYEQYF
TRBV6-5	NA	13	TRBJ1-1	NA	TGTGCCAGCAGTTCCCTAATGAACACTGAAGCTTTCTTT	CASSSLMNTEAFF
TRBV10-3	TRBD2	14	TRBJ2-3	NA	TGTGCCATCAGCGAGACTAGCGTAACAGATACGCAGTATTTT	CAISETSVTDTQYF
TRBV5-6	NA	13	TRBJ2-2	NA	TGTGCCAGCAGCTTGACGGAGGCCGGGGAGCTGTTTTTT	CASSLTEAGELFF
TRBV5-1	TRBD1	14	TRBJ2-3	NA	TGCGCCAGCAGCCAGGACAGGACGTCAGATACGCAGTATTTT	CASSQDRTSDTQYF
TRBV19	TRBD2	14	TRBJ2-7	NA	TGTGCCAGTAGTAGGGAAGCGGGACTTGACGAGCAGTACTTC	CASSREAGLDEQYF
TRBV4-2	TRBD1	16	TRBJ2-2	NA	TGTGCCAGCAGCCAAGATCGGGGACAGGGGACCGGGGAGCTGTTTTTT	CASSQDRGQGTGELFF
TRBV5-1	NA	16	TRBJ2-5	NA	TGCGCCAGCAGCTTGGCCGGCCAGGGCAGCTCGGAGACCCAGTACTTC	CASSLAGQGSSETQYF
TRBV28	TRBD1	20	TRBJ2-7	once	TGTGCCAGCAGCCCTAGTTTTAGTCCGTATCGGGCAGGGGGCGGCCACGAGCAGTACTTC	CASSPSFSPYRAGGGHEQYF
TRBV4-2	TRBD1	14	TRBJ1-4	NA	TGTGCCAGCAGCCCTGGACAGGGGGCTGAAAAACTGTTTTTT	CASSPGQGAEKLFF
TRBV9	NA	14	TRBJ2-1	NA	TGTGCCAGCAGCGTCTCTAGCTTTCGAAATGAGCAGTTCTTC	CASSVSSFRNEQFF
TRBV15	TRBD1	14	TRBJ2-7	NA	TGTGCCACCAGCAAAGAGGCGGGACAGGCCGTGCAGTACTTC	CATSKEAGQAVQYF
TRBV6-6	TRBD2	15	TRBJ2-2	NA	TGTGCCAGCGGCCTCTTGGCTAGCGGGAGAGGGGAGCTGTTTTTT	CASGLLASGRGELFF
TRBV6-1	NA	13	TRBJ2-3	once	TGTGCCAGCAGTGAGGGAGTCGCAGATACGCAGTATTTT	CASSEGVADTQYF
TRBV7-3	TRBD2	17	TRBJ2-6	NA	TGTGCCAGCAGTTACCTGGGGGGAGGGCCCGGGGCCAACGTCCTGACTTTC	CASSYLGGGPGANVLTF
TRBV28	NA	12	TRBJ1-1	NA	TGTGCCAGCCGACGGGAGAACACTGAAGCTTTCTTT	CASRRENTEAFF
TRBV6-6	TRBD2	15	TRBJ2-1	once	TGTGCCAGCGCAGGCGGGGCTAGCGGCTACAATGAGCAGTTCTTC	CASAGGASGYNEQFF